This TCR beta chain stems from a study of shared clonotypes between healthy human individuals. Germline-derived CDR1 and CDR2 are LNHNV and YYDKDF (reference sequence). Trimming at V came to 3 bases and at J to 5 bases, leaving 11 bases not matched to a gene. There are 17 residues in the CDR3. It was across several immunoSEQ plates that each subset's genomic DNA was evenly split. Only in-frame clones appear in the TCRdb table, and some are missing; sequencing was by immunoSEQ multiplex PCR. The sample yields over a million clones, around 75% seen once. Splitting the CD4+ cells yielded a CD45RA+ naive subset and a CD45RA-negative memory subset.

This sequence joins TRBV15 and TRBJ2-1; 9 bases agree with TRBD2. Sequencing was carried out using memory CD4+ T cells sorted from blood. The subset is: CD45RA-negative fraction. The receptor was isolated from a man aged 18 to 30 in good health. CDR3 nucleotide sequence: TGTGCCACCAGCAGGAGAGGTGCGGGGGGGCCGAACAATGAGCAGTTCTTC. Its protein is CATSRRGAGGPNNEQFF.